This TCR beta chain was found in a study of T cell repertoires in ileal Crohn's disease. The V gene lost 1 base and the J gene lost 4 bases, with 11 bases spanning the gap. The germline CDR1 and CDR2 sequences are SGHRS and YFSETQ. The CDR3 totals 14 residues. Assay: immunoSEQ multiplex PCR; the TCRdb copy retains only in-frame clones and omits some. The sample includes more than 60,000 clones, 70% to 90% of them seen just once. Time point reported: neoterminal ileum biopsy at postoperative endoscopy, about 6 months after surgery. Material: ileal tissue. This clonotype was obtained from an adult with Crohn's disease. This chain uses TRBV5-1 with TRBJ2-5; the D gene is possibly TRBD1 (5 bases). DNA for the CDR3: TGCGCCAGCAGCTTGTACAGGAGAACAGAGACCCAGTACTTC. Translation gives CASSLYRRTETQYF.